The rows below give T cell receptor beta chains drawn from one sample of a study of tumor-infiltrating lymphocytes in localized non-small cell lung cancer. TCRdb's table, derived via immunoSEQ multiplex PCR, lists solely in-frame clones and lacks some. The sample lists under 20,000 clones; 55% to 75% were seen once. The sample comprised lung tumor tissue. The receptors were gathered from a human donor with non-small cell lung cancer. Both conserved end residues are part of each CDR3. A D gene is named only where the DNA matches it firmly. Rows give clone size only sometimes, using once, few, many, or a class for an expanded clone.

clone_size	cdr3_length	d_call	j_call	v_call	cdr3_nt	cdr3_aa
NA	13	NA	TRBJ1-1	TRBV5-1	TGCGCCAGCAGCTTCGATGGGAGAACTGAAGCTTTCTTT	CASSFDGRTEAFF
NA	15	TRBD2	TRBJ2-3	TRBV30	TGTGCCTGGAGTGTATTGGCTAGCGGAGTAGATACGCAGTATTTT	CAWSVLASGVDTQYF
medium-sized	14	NA	TRBJ1-2	TRBV2	TGTGCCAGCAGTGAAAGGCAGTTTACTTATGGCTACACCTTC	CASSERQFTYGYTF
NA	16	TRBD1	TRBJ1-1	TRBV11-3	TGTGCCAGCAGCACTTTGGGGACAGGGGGGAACACTGAAGCTTTCTTT	CASSTLGTGGNTEAFF
NA	15	NA	TRBJ2-5	TRBV5-4	TGTGCCAGCAGCCGTAAGGGAAGTGCGCAAGAGACCCAGTACTTC	CASSRKGSAQETQYF
NA	17	NA	TRBJ2-4	TRBV14	TGTGCCAGCAGCCAAGAAGTGGCAGGCCTAGCCAAAAACATTCAGTACTTC	CASSQEVAGLAKNIQYF
NA	16	NA	TRBJ1-5	TRBV28	TGTGCCAGCAGAGACAAAGGGACGTATAGCAATCAGCCCCAGCATTTT	CASRDKGTYSNQPQHF
NA	16	NA	TRBJ1-1	TRBV10-2	TGCGCCAGCAGTGTGGGGGGGGCTAGGATGAACACTGAAGCTTTCTTT	CASSVGGARMNTEAFF
NA	14	NA	TRBJ2-5	TRBV18	TGTGCCAGCTCACCAACCCCCAGGGGAGAGACCCAGTACTTC	CASSPTPRGETQYF
NA	15	NA	TRBJ2-1	TRBV11-2	TGTGCCAGCAGCCAAAGGGGGTTTCCCTACAATGAGCAGTTCTTC	CASSQRGFPYNEQFF
few	18	NA	TRBJ2-7	TRBV6-1	TGTGCCAGCAGTGACGGCACCAAGGGAATTATAACCGCCTACGAGCAGTACTTC	CASSDGTKGIITAYEQYF
NA	14	NA	TRBJ1-2	TRBV5-6	TGTGCCAGCAGCGACGGGGGGGGAGGCTATGGCTACACCTTC	CASSDGGGGYGYTF
few	15	NA	TRBJ2-7	TRBV11-2	TGTGCCAGCAGCTTCCGCCTTCTAGCGACCTACGAGCAGTACTTC	CASSFRLLATYEQYF
few	18	TRBD2	TRBJ2-3	TRBV7-9	TGTGCCAGCAGCGATGGGGGACTAGCGGGTGGGACCACAGATACGCAGTATTTT	CASSDGGLAGGTTDTQYF
NA	16	TRBD1	TRBJ2-3	TRBV7-9	TGTGCCAGCAGCTTAAACACAGGGGGCTTGGCAGATACGCAGTATTTT	CASSLNTGGLADTQYF
NA	16	TRBD2	TRBJ2-2	TRBV30	TGTGCCTGGAGCCCGGCGGGACTAGGCAAGGCCGGGGAGCTGTTTTTT	CAWSPAGLGKAGELFF
NA	13	NA	TRBJ2-7	TRBV28	TGTGCCAGCATAAGAGGGAGCTCCTACGAGCAGTACTTC	CASIRGSSYEQYF
NA	13	NA	TRBJ1-3	TRBV18	TGTGCCAGCTCCCCACCAGGCGGAAACACCATATATTTT	CASSPPGGNTIYF
once	19	NA	TRBJ1-5	TRBV1	TGCACCAGCAGCCAAACAACCCACACCGGGCCCCCTTGCAATCAGCCCCAGCATTTT	CTSSQTTHTGPPCNQPQHF
few	14	TRBD1	TRBJ1-2	TRBV19	TGTGCCAGTAGTATGGACAGGGGAAGATATGGCTACACCTTC	CASSMDRGRYGYTF
NA	16	TRBD2	TRBJ2-3	TRBV7-9	TGTGCCAGCAGCTTAGTAGCGGGATTCGGGGCAGATACGCAGTATTTT	CASSLVAGFGADTQYF
few	15	NA	TRBJ1-5	TRBV10-3	TGTGCCATCAGCGAAGGTGGGGGGAGCGGGTCGCCCCAGCATTTT	CAISEGGGSGSPQHF
NA	14	NA	TRBJ1-1	TRBV12-5	TGTGCTAGTGGTTTGAGCCCCCTCGGGGGCGAAGCTTTCTTT	CASGLSPLGGEAFF
NA	16	NA	TRBJ1-5	TRBV2	TGTGCCAGCAGTGAAGCGCTATCCAGGGGAGGTCAGCCCCAGCATTTT	CASSEALSRGGQPQHF
once	12	NA	TRBJ2-3	TRBV7-3	TGTGCCAGCAGCCCGGGGGGCCTAACTCAGTATTTT	CASSPGGLTQYF
few	15	TRBD2	TRBJ2-5	TRBV11-1	TGTGCCAGCAGTTTCGGGACTAGCGGACGAGAGACCCAGTACTTC	CASSFGTSGRETQYF
NA	13	NA	TRBJ2-6	TRBV18	TGTGCCAGCTCACCGACTGGGGCCAACGTCCTGACTTTC	CASSPTGANVLTF
NA	14	NA	TRBJ2-2	TRBV9	TGTGCCAGCAGCGTAGGAGTGGAGGCCGGGGAGCTGTTTTTT	CASSVGVEAGELFF
NA	14	TRBD1	TRBJ1-1	TRBV6-6	TGTGCCAGCAGTCCGCGACAGGGGGCGACTGAAGCTTTCTTT	CASSPRQGATEAFF
few	16	TRBD2	TRBJ2-2	TRBV9	TGTGCCAGCAGCGTAGGGGAGGGAGACAACACCGGGGAGCTGTTTTTT	CASSVGEGDNTGELFF
few	16	NA	TRBJ2-7	TRBV18	TGTGCCAGCTCACCGGGTCAGGGAACTCTCCACTACGAGCAGTACTTC	CASSPGQGTLHYEQYF
NA	15	NA	TRBJ2-7	TRBV9	TGTGCCAGCAGCGTATTGGCAGAACCATCCTACGAGCAGTACTTC	CASSVLAEPSYEQYF
once	12	NA	TRBJ1-1	TRBV11-2	TGTGCCAGCAGTCACCACTCGGCTGAAGCTTTCTTT	CASSHHSAEAFF
once	15	TRBD1	TRBJ1-2	TRBV5-1	TGCGCCAGCAGCAAGTCCCGGGACAGAGATTATGGCTACACCTTC	CASSKSRDRDYGYTF
NA	15	TRBD2	TRBJ2-7	TRBV5-8	TGTGCCAGCGTTCCGACTAGCGGGCCTACCTACGAGCAGTACTTC	CASVPTSGPTYEQYF
NA	15	TRBD1	TRBJ2-5	TRBV5-1	TGCGCCAGCAGCGGGATTCGAGGGGGCATGGAGACCCAGTACTTC	CASSGIRGGMETQYF
few	14	TRBD2	TRBJ2-1	TRBV2	TGTGCCAGCAGTGAAACGGGGGGGGGCAATGAGCAGTTCTTC	CASSETGGGNEQFF
NA	15	NA	TRBJ2-7	TRBV6-5	TGTGCCAGCAGTTACTTCCTTGGGCCTGGTTACGAGCAGTACTTC	CASSYFLGPGYEQYF
NA	17	TRBD1	TRBJ2-1	TRBV28	TGTGCCAGCAGTCTCGACCGACAGGGGACATGGAACAATGAGCAGTTCTTC	CASSLDRQGTWNNEQFF
few	17	TRBD2	TRBJ2-7	TRBV7-2	TGTGCCAGCAGCTCATTGCTAGGGACTAGCGGGAGACCCGAGCAGTACTTC	CASSSLLGTSGRPEQYF
NA	15	NA	TRBJ2-2	TRBV6-1	TGTGCCAGCAGGGGGACCAGCGCGGGGATCGGGGAGCTGTTTTTT	CASRGTSAGIGELFF
few	15	TRBD1	TRBJ2-5	TRBV2	TGTGCCAGCGTAGAAGGTCAGGGGGCGGACACGACCCAGTACTTC	CASVEGQGADTTQYF
medium-sized	16	NA	TRBJ2-5	TRBV5-1	TGCGCCAGCAGCTTGGCCGACGGACGGCTCCAAGAGACCCAGTACTTC	CASSLADGRLQETQYF